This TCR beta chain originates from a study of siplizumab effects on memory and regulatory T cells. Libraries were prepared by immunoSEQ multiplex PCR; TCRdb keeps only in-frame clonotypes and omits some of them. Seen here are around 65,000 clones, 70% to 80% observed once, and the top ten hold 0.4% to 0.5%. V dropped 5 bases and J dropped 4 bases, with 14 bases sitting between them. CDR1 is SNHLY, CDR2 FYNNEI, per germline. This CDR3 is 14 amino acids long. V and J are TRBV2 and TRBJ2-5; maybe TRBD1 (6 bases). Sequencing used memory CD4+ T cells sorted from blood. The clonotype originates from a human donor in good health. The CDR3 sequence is CASSRAGVGETQYF. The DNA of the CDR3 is TGTGCCAGCAGTCGGGCAGGGGTGGGAGAGACCCAGTACTTC.